This TCR beta chain stems from a study of cytomegalovirus exposure and HLA in healthy donors. Germline CDR1 and CDR2: GTSNPN and SVGIG (reference sequence). CDR3 size: 15 residues. V was clipped by 0 bases and J by 6 bases; unmatched bases: 6. Study-wide results and caveats: As a later analysis showed, several of the most significant clusters appeared to be linked to common viral pathogens. Evidence from a later analysis indicated that most CMV-associated TCR beta chains looked HLA-restricted. In all likelihood, a cluster of highly shared sequence variants was a sequencing artifact.

With 60 Vbeta and 13 Jbeta primers, the PCR was carried out. Sequencing was performed with immunoSEQ multiplex PCR; in TCRdb, only in-frame clones are kept and a portion is missing. Altogether roughly 150,000 clones are present, roughly four fifths being singletons, with the ten largest covering 2.5%. Regarding this clone: The antigen is not known.

Donors were nominally healthy when sampled, though unrecorded immune exposures were likely. This clonotype was obtained from a female donor in good health and CMV-seronegative. The chain recombines TRBV30 with TRBJ2-2, with 8 bases aligning to TRBD1. Sequencing was carried out using PBMCs. The CDR3 bases are TGTGCCTGGAGTGTACAAGGGACAGGCTCCGGGGAGCTGTTTTTT. It translates to CAWSVQGTGSGELFF.